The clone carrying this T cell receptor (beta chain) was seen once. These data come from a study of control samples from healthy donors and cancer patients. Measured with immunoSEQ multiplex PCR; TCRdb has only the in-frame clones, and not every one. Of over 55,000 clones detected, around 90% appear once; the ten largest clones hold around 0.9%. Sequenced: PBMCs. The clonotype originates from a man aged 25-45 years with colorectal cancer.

The CDR3 protein is CASSLLGEGNYGYTF. For the CDR3, the DNA is TGTGCCAGCAGTTTATTGGGAGAAGGGAACTATGGCTACACCTTC. This rearrangement joins TRBV27 to TRBJ1-2; D gene unclear. Trimming cost V 1 base and J 2 bases, with 11 bases left between them. CDR1 and CDR2 from the germline V gene are MNHEY and SMNVEV (reference sequence). The CDR3 is made up of 15 amino acids.